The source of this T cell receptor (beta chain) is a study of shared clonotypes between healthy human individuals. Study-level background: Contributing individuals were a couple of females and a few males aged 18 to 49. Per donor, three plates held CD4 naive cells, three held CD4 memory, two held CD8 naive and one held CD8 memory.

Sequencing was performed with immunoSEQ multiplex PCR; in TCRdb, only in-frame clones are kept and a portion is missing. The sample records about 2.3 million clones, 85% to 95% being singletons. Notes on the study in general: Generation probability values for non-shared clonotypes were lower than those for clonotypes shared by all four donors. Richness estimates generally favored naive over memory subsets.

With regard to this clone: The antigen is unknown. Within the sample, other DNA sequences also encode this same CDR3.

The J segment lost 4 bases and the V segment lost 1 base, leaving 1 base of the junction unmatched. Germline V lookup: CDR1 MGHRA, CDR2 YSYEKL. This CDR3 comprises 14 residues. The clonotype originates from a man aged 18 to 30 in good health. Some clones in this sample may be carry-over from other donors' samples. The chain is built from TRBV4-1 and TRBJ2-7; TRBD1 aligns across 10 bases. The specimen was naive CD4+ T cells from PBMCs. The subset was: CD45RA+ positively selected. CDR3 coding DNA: TGCGCCAGCAGCCAAGGACAGGGGGCGTACGAGCAGTACTTC. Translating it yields CASSQGQGAYEQYF.